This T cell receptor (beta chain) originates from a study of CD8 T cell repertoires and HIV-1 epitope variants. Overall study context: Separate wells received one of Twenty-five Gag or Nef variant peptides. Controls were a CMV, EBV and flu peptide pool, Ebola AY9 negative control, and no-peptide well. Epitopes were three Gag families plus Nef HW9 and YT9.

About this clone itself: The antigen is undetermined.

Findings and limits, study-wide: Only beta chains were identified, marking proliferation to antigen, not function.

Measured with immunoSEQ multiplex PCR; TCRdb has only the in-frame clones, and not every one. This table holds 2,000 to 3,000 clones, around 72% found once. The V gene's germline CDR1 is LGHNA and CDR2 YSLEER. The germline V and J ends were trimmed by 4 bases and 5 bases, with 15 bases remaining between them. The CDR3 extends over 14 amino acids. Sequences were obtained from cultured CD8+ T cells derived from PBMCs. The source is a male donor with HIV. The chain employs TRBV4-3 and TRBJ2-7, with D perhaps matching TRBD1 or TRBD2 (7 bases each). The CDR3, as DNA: TGCGCCAGCAGCCGAGAGGGAGGGGGCCACGAGCAGTACTTC. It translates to CASSREGGGHEQYF.